This T cell receptor (beta chain) emerged from a study of cytomegalovirus exposure and HLA in healthy donors (dated by TCRdb to about 2017). Context from the whole study: An earlier analysis of a few hundred of the donors reported about 260 Gb of sequence data and 100 million to 120 million unique TCR beta sequences obtained from roughly 180 million T cells. An early release covering roughly 580 HLA-typed donors comprised approximately 290 gigabases of sequencing data and around 80 million unique TCR sequences. The genetic ancestry cluster associated with self-reported Caucasian donors included 70% to 85% of the roughly 380 genotyped donors. The study aimed to test whether signatures of past pathogen exposure could be identified by cataloging public T cell receptors. The study used immunosequencing to profile the T cell repertoires of 666 subjects and linked those repertoires to cytomegalovirus serostatus. In addition to the first cohort of around 670 subjects, a separate validation cohort of 120 different subjects was used. The study combined high-throughput TCR immunosequencing, statistical association of individual TCRs with disease status, and machine learning to predict cytomegalovirus infection status. In a later analysis, previously published TCR beta repertoires from several hundred donors were re-analyzed and high-resolution HLA genotyping was added so that TCR occurrence patterns could be studied. In the later analysis, no new phenotypic data were used to find candidate immune exposures; instead, reliance was placed on TCR beta sequences and their occurrence across donors. To decide whether each TCR beta V gene segment behaved as functional or pseudogenic, an earlier analysis of some 600 of the donors relied on high-throughput TCR beta sequencing. Donor age, sex, ethnicity and CMV serostatus were collected together with the repertoire data. Genome-wide SNP genotypes for about 55% of the roughly 670 donors were used in a later genetic analysis, which treated that subset as a discovery cohort. All discovery cohort repertoires had been generated using a single sequencing platform. Class I and class II HLA loci were covered by the typing at four-digit resolution. The number of donors typed differed by locus, with about 629-630 for A, B, C, DRB1 and DQB1, more than 500 for DQA1, 600 to 610 for DPA1, and 400 to 490 for DPB1. Several DR-DQ haplotypes were handled as single units for association and clustering, since linkage in the cohort was strong. On average, around 240,000 unique TCR beta nucleotide sequences were sequenced per donor among 350 to 400 genotyped donors of the cohort, with around 19% of those sequences being non-productive.

CDR1 LNHDA and CDR2 SQIVND are derived from the germline V gene (reference sequence). Deletion took 9 bases off V and 6 bases off J, with a span of 14 bases between the germline ends. Measured from the cysteine to the phenylalanine, the CDR3 is 13 residues long. Only the CDR3 DNA stays, 39 bases, in frame from base 1. Beyond this particular receptor, the publication reports: According to a later genetic analysis, donors in an Asian-associated ancestry cluster had fewer N-insertions in productive TCRs than the approximately 650-donor mean. In this cohort, only TCR beta chains were sequenced, and detectable features were limited by the absence of alpha or paired-chain data. A later analysis found that HLA-associated TCR beta chains were more clonally expanded and had lower generation probabilities than equally common non-associated chains. The study gave a list of under 200 TCR beta chains associated with cytomegalovirus. A later genetic analysis associated a missense DCLRE1C variant with V-gene and J-gene trimming of TCR beta chains, and an independent cohort replicated the association. According to the authors, the approach could potentially be generalized to other disease states and immunological phenotypes. When HLA alleles, especially DR and DQ, strongly co-occurred, TCR associations were difficult to assign to individual alleles. Some IMGT-functional V segments, including TRBV6-2 and TRBV6-3, could not be distinguished by the 87-base-pair reads and were therefore excluded. According to a later analysis, parvovirus B19, influenza, CMV and Epstein-Barr virus appeared linked to several top co-occurrence clusters. An earlier analysis of roughly 570 of the donors showed that most TCR beta V segments appeared in productive rearrangements either about 90% or about 30% of the time, which broadly matched IMGT annotations. About 17 rarely observed V segments, including chromosome 9 orphons, were excluded from the earlier analysis of several hundred of the donors because counts were too low. A further reported finding was that TCR beta sequences accurately predicted the HLA-A and HLA-B alleles for most subjects in the first cohort. The classifier was reported to diagnose cytomegalovirus status with high specificity and sensitivity in both the original and validation cohorts. The presence/absence analyses assumed that sequencing depth was roughly uniform across donors, and that assumption may not be true. Most TCR sequences were seen in very few donors, while some public TCRs were found in many individuals. For the cohort, immune exposure information was limited to CMV serostatus. At a false discovery rate of 0.05, a later analysis linked about 17,000 TCR beta sequences to specific HLA alleles. Because some donors lacked HLA typing at each locus, the association tests relied only on the typed subset. Most CMV-associated TCR beta chains appeared to be HLA-restricted in a later analysis, and the HLA associations seemed to be driven largely by CMV exposure. Three of the identified cytomegalovirus-associated TCR beta chains were confirmed in vitro to be specific for cytomegalovirus antigens. A later analysis found that TCR association rates varied across HLA loci, with DRB1 alleles showing the most associated TCRs and HLA-C alleles the fewest. A cluster of highly shared sequence variants was judged likely to represent a technical artifact of the sequencing pipeline. Correlated functional status among segregating V segments might be attributable to linkage disequilibrium, but an unknown experimental factor could not be ruled out.

In total, fewer than 750 healthy bone marrow donors made up the cohort. Cohort members were all nominally healthy when sampled, although unrecorded immune exposures were likely present. Of the 670 or so cohort members, 250 to 300 had positive CMV serostatus and fewer than 400 had negative CMV serostatus, and CMV serostatus was not recorded for the donor. A peripheral blood sample was provided by each donor, and peripheral blood mononuclear cells were used for TCR beta sequencing. Genomic DNA extraction from the blood cell samples was performed with the Qiagen DNeasy Blood Extraction Kit. The library was obtained by the immunoSEQ multiplex PCR assay. For the multiplex PCR, a mixture combining 60 forward primers for TCR Vbeta segments and 13 reverse primers for TCR Jbeta segments was used. A multiplex PCR assay on genomic DNA amplified the CDR3 region of rearranged TCR beta genes. The Illumina HiSeq System was used to sequence the amplified TCR beta libraries as 87-base-pair reads. Per the original workflow: A later analysis tallied around 82 million unique TCR beta chains across the approximately 670 repertoires, and about 12 million of those chains were shared by two or more donors. To remove PCR and sequencing errors, raw reads were error-corrected and collapsed into unique sequences using a nearest-neighbor algorithm that merged closely related sequences. To assign V, D and J gene segments, CDR3 sequences were aligned to IMGT reference sequences. For a sequence to be retained, a match of at least six nucleotides to both a V gene segment and a J gene segment was required. Rearrangements were classified as productive when the CDR3 lacked stop codons and remained in frame with V and J, and all other rearrangements were classified as non-productive. CDR3 was defined by IMGT convention, running from the second conserved V-encoded cysteine to the conserved J-encoded phenylalanine. The earlier analysis of fewer than 700 of the donors excluded sequences that lacked an unambiguous match to a single V gene segment. An earlier analysis of about 600 of the donors called V segments functional above 56.7% productive rearrangements and segregating when the between-donor standard deviation exceeded 5%. A statistical classification framework was developed to diagnose cytomegalovirus status using the catalog of TCR beta chain sequences. In a later analysis, V and J genes were assigned by comparing TCR nucleotide sequences against IMGT/GENE-DB human TR gene sequences. A later analysis assigned CDR3 sequences and most-parsimonious VDJ recombination scenarios with the TCRdist pipeline. In a later analysis, each TCR beta chain was defined by its CDR3 amino acid sequence together with its V-gene family, and reads lacking a unique V-gene family were excluded. A later analysis removed 600 or so highly shared, low-generation-probability nucleotide sequences to deal with suspected cross-contamination and a sequencing artifact. A later analysis calculated a clonal expansion index for each public chain from normalized within-repertoire ranks of inferred template counts. In a later analysis, generation probabilities were computed with a VDJ recombination model fitted to out-of-frame rearrangements, and the resulting probabilities were checked against IGoR. Hypergeometric tests were used in a later analysis to score TCR-TCR, TCR-HLA and TCR-CMV co-occurrence, with a repertoire-size bias correction applied to the TCR pairs. A later analysis estimated false discovery rates by permuting HLA or CMV assignments 20 times. In a later analysis, co-occurring TCRs were grouped using DBSCAN, and TCRdist sequence similarity was added for clustering within HLA-allele-positive subsets. For co-occurrence clustering, repertoires with fewer than 30,000 or more than 120,000 public chains were excluded, along with five repertoires with anomalous nucleotide sharing. TCRdb obtained this table from immuneACCESS and retained in-frame rearrangements with V and J assigned. These tables miss some clones; where compared with another copy, unresolved V genes account for less than half of the shortfall, and the remainder is unexplained. Clone size and V and J calls were adopted from that table, with D and trimming inferred from the DNA. The sample includes roughly 20,000 clones, with more than 80% observed a single time. The top ten clones comprise roughly 23% of the sample.

This clone was seen a single time. Its antigen is unknown. No base quality information exists; no much larger clone differs at one position. Sequenced input: PBMCs. This sequence uses TRBV19 and TRBJ1-4; the D gene is perhaps TRBD1, from 5 matching bases. The sequence was collected from a human donor in good health. CDR3 protein: CASRWTPDEKLFF. The nucleotide sequence is given as TGTGCCAGCCGGTGGACACCAGATGAAAAACTGTTTTTT.